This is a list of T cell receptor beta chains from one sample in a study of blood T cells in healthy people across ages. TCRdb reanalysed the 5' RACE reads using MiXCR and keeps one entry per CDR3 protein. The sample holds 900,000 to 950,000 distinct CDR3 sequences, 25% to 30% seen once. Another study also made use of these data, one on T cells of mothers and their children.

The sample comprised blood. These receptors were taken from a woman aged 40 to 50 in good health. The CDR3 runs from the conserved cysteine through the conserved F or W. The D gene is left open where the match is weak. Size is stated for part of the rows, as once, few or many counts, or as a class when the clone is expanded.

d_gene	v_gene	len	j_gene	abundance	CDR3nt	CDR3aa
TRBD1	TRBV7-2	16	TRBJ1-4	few	TGTGCCAGCAGCTCCCCTGCGGCAGGGGGCCATGAAAAACTGTTTTTT	CASSSPAAGGHEKLFF
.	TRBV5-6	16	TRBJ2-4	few	TGTGCCAGCAGCTTGGCACAGGGTATTACCAAAAACATTCAGTACTTC	CASSLAQGITKNIQYF
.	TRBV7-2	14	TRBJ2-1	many	TGTGCCAGCAGCTACCGGGACCTTTACAATGAGCAGTTCTTC	CASSYRDLYNEQFF
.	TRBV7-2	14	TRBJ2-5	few	TGTGCCAGCGGGCAGAGGGGGGAAGAAGAGACCCAGTACTTC	CASGQRGEEETQYF
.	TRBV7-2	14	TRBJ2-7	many	TGTGCCAGCAGCGTGACACATGCCTCCTACGAGCAGTACTTC	CASSVTHASYEQYF
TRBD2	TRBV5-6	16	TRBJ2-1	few	TGTGCCAGCAGCTCCGGAGCGGGGGGGCCGCACAATGAGCAGTTCTTC	CASSSGAGGPHNEQFF
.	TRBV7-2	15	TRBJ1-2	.	TGTGCCAGCAGCCCTGCTGCGACAGGCATAAATGGCTACACCTTC	CASSPAATGINGYTF
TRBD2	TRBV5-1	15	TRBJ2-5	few	TGCGCCAGCAGCTTTCTAGCGGGGGATCAAGAGACCCAGTACTTC	CASSFLAGDQETQYF
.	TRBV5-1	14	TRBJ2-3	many	TGCGCCAGCAGCTTATTAACCGACACAGATACGCAGTATTTT	CASSLLTDTDTQYF
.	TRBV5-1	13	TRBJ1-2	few	TGCGCCAGCGGACTAGACAGTAGGACTGGCTACACCTTC	CASGLDSRTGYTF
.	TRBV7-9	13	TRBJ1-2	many	TGTGCCAGCAGCCCACAGGATTTCTATGGCTACACCTTC	CASSPQDFYGYTF
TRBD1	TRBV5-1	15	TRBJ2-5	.	TGCGCCAGCAGCTTGGCGGGACAGGACTTAGAGACCCAGTACTTC	CASSLAGQDLETQYF
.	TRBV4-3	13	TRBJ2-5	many	TGCGCCAGCAGCCAAGATGTTCGAGAGACCCAGTACTTC	CASSQDVRETQYF
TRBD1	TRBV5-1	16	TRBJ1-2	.	TGCGCCAGCAGCCGGACAGGGTGGAGGTCCAACTATGGCTACACCTTC	CASSRTGWRSNYGYTF
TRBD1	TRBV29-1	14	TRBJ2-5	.	TGCAGCTTGACCCCCGGGACAGGGGAAGAGACCCAGTACTTC	CSLTPGTGEETQYF
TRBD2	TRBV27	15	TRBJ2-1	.	TGTGCCAGCACCATAAGGGAGGGCTTCTACAATGAGCAGTTCTTC	CASTIREGFYNEQFF
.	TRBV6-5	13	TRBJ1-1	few	TGTGCCGGCAAAAGGGGTTGGAACACTGAAGCTTTCTTT	CAGKRGWNTEAFF
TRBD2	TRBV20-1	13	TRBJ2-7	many	TGCAGTGTCAGCGGACTAGCAACCTACGAGCAGTACTTC	CSVSGLATYEQYF
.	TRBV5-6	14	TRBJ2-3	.	TGTGCCAGCAGCTTGCCGGGATCCCCAGATACGCAGTATTTT	CASSLPGSPDTQYF
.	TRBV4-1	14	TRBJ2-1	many	TGCGCCAGCAGCCTCCAGGGGCAGTACAATGAGCAGTTCTTC	CASSLQGQYNEQFF
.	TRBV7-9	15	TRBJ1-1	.	TGTGCCAGCAATGGGTTCGGGGGAGAGGGCACTGAAGCTTTCTTT	CASNGFGGEGTEAFF
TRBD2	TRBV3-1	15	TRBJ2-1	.	TGTGCCAGCAGCATGGGACTAGTGGGGGGGAATGAGCAGTTCTTC	CASSMGLVGGNEQFF
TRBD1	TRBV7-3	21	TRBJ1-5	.	TGTGCCAGCAGCTTAACGTTGGACAGGGGAATTTCCCTCTATAGCAATCAGCCCCAGCATTTT	CASSLTLDRGISLYSNQPQHF
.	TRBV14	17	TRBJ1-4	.	TGTGCCAGCAGCCAACCCGACAAGTATGCAACTAATGAAAAACTGTTTTTT	CASSQPDKYATNEKLFF
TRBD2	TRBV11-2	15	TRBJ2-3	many	TGTGCCAGCGCCCCGGGACTAAGCCTAACCGATACGCAGTATTTT	CASAPGLSLTDTQYF
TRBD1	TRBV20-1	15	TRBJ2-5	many	TGCAGTGCTAGTGCGATTCGGGACAGGGTAGTGACCCAGTACTTC	CSASAIRDRVVTQYF
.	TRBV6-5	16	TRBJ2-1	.	TGTGCCAGCAGTTACAGTAGAGAGGTTGGGGGCAATGAGCAGTTCTTC	CASSYSREVGGNEQFF
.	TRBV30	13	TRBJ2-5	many	TGTGCCTGGAGTGTACGGCTGGGAGAGACCCAGTACTTC	CAWSVRLGETQYF
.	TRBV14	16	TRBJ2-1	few	TGTGCCAGCAGCCAGCTTGAATCCCCATTCTACAATGAGCAGTTCTTC	CASSQLESPFYNEQFF
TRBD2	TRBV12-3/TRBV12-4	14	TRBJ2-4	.	TGTGCCATCGGGACTAGCGGGGCCAAAAACATTCAGTACTTC	CAIGTSGAKNIQYF